This T cell receptor beta chain stems from a study of cytomegalovirus exposure and HLA in healthy donors. Broader study findings: Researchers counted roughly 160 TCR beta chains as cytomegalovirus-associated. In a later analysis, across HLA loci, associated TCR counts were highest for DRB1, lowest for HLA-C.

The trim removed 8 bases at V and 5 bases at J, leaving 5 bases unmatched. This CDR3 contains 12 residues. CDR1 PRHDT and CDR2 FYEKMQ come from the germline V gene (reference sequence). It was with 60 Vbeta and 13 Jbeta primers that the PCR ran. Assay: immunoSEQ multiplex PCR; the TCRdb copy retains only in-frame clones and omits some. The sample lists roughly 180,000 clones; 8.5% to 10% were seen once. On this clone: Its antigen is still unknown.

The sample consisted of PBMCs. The clonotype was recovered from a woman aged 30 to 39 in good health and CMV-seropositive. The J gene is TRBJ1-1, the V gene TRBV13, with 7 bases that match TRBD1. The CDR3 bases are TGTGCCAGCGGCCCAGGGGGGACTGAAGCTTTCTTT. It specifies CASGPGGTEAFF.